The source of this T cell receptor (beta chain) is a study of identical twins. Unique molecular identifiers were present on cDNA, and template switching added a universal primer site. Using its own MiXCR run on the 5' RACE reads, TCRdb lists one record per CDR3 protein. The data hold 450,000 to 650,000 distinct CDR3 sequences, with roughly 15% observed a single time. Study observations and caveats: In beta out-of-frame sequences, the excess sharing between twins was weaker.

Details on this clonotype: The antigen remains undetermined.

This sample also appeared in a second study, on yellow fever vaccine responses in identical twins.

The sequence derives from a young woman in good health. Sequenced: CD4+ T cells sorted from blood.

CDR3 coding DNA: TGTGCCAGCAGTTCTGGAGGGCCCGGACTAACTAGATCCTACGAGCAGTACTTC. It is translated as CASSSGGPGLTRSYEQYF. The chain is built from TRBV28 and TRBJ2-7; a possible D gene is TRBD2 (6 bases). Germline V lookup: CDR1 MDHEN, CDR2 SYDVKM. Trimming pared 4 bases from V and 1 base from J, leaving 23 bases between. This CDR3 has 18 residues.